What follows are 7 T cell receptor beta chains derived from one specimen sequenced in a study of blood T cell repertoires in COVID-19. Using immunoSEQ multiplex PCR, the repertoire was profiled, and TCRdb retains in-frame clones only, with some absent. The repertoire includes approximately 200,000 clones, 80% to 90% of them detected once, and about 1% sits in the top ten. The sample was peripheral blood. These receptors all come from a man in his forties or fifties with acute or convalescent COVID-19.

The chain is built from TRBV2 and TRBJ1-2, with D possibly being TRBD1 (5 bases). V lost 4 bases and J 6 bases, leaving 15 bases between the germline ends. The CDR3 is 14 residues long. Germline CDR1 SNHLY, CDR2 FYNNEI. CDR3 protein: CASSGQRSTHGYTF. CDR3 bases: TGTGCCAGCAGTGGACAGAGATCCACTCATGGCTACACCTTC.

This clone occurred a few times. The chain recombines TRBV14 with TRBJ2-4, with TRBD2 identical over 8 bases. The CDR3 is 16 amino acids. Germline CDR1 reads SGHDN; CDR2 reads FVKESK. With V trimmed by 4 bases and J by 2 bases, 7 bases remained unmatched. CDR3 nucleotide sequence: TGTGCCAGCAGCCCTTTGGCGGGGGGATCCAAAAACATTCAGTACTTC. Encoded protein: CASSPLAGGSKNIQYF.

This rearrangement joins TRBV9 to TRBJ2-5; weak D call: TRBD1 (6 bases). Germline V gene lookup returns CDR1 SGDLS and CDR2 YYNGEE. The V end lost 0 bases, the J end lost 4 bases, and 13 bases lay between the germline ends. This CDR3 contains 15 residues. The CDR3 protein is CASSVVGTNGETQYF. For the CDR3, the DNA is TGTGCCAGCAGCGTAGTAGGGACAAACGGAGAGACCCAGTACTTC.

This clone was detected a few times. The chain links TRBV2 to TRBJ2-7, with 8 bases matching TRBD2. The germline gives CDR1 SNHLY, CDR2 FYNNEI. The J segment lost 3 bases and the V segment lost 3 bases, leaving 7 bases of the junction unmatched. This CDR3 has 15 amino acids. CDR3 amino acids: CASSDPSRGGYEQYF. The CDR3 coding sequence is TGTGCCAGCAGTGACCCATCCCGGGGGGGCTACGAGCAGTACTTC. The variable domain in full, with the rest retrieved from reference TRBV2 and TRBJ2-7, is EPEVTQTPSHQVTQMGQEVILRCVPISNHLYFYWYRQILGQKVEFLVSFYNNEISEKSEIFDDQFSVERPDGSNFTLKIRSTKLEDSAMYFCASSDPSRGGYEQYFGPGTRLTVT.

The chain has TRBV7-9 and TRBJ2-7, with D possibly matching TRBD1 (5 bases). V lost 2 bases and J lost 5, with 25 bases in between. CDR1 and CDR2 from the germline V gene are SEHNR and FQNEAQ (reference sequence). This CDR3 is 18 amino acids long. The CDR3 nucleotides read TGTGCCAGCAGCTTAATAACAGGCCTAAAAAGAAGTATCCACGAGCAGTACTTC. Translation: CASSLITGLKRSIHEQYF.

This clone turned up a few times. The gene calls are TRBV18 and TRBJ2-7; D possibly corresponds to TRBD1 (6 bases). CDR1 KGHSH and CDR2 LQKENI come from the germline V gene. This CDR3 is 14 amino acids long. V was clipped by 8 bases and J by 0 bases, with 14 bases between them. The CDR3: CASLPTDSSYEQYF. The DNA of the CDR3 is TGTGCCAGCCTCCCGACGGACAGCTCCTACGAGCAGTACTTC. Combining the CDR3 with reference TRBV18 and TRBJ2-7 gives the whole variable domain NAGVMQNPRHLVRRRGQEARLRCSPMKGHSHVYWYRQLPEEGLKFMVYLQKENIIDESGMPKERFSAEFPKEGPSILRIQQVVRGDSAAYFCASLPTDSSYEQYFGPGTRLTVT.

This clone was observed a single time. This chain uses TRBV2 with TRBJ2-5; D is unclear. The CDR3 consists of 14 residues. V gave up 1 base and J gave up 5 bases, with 11 bases separating them. CDR1 is SNHLY and CDR2 is FYNNEI in the germline V gene. The CDR3 DNA is TGTGCCAGCAGTGAAGGAGCCTACGGGGAGACCCAGTACTTC. It translates to CASSEGAYGETQYF.